This TCR beta chain was observed in a study of molecular identifiers for immune sequencing clone quantification. Study-wide results and caveats: Clones above 20 RNA copies held over 99% of effector molecules, under 1% in naive cells.

This clonotype appeared many times. The antigen remains unidentified. With listed TCR primers and previously described methods, bulk TCR libraries were prepared. Each CDR3 protein gets one entry after TCRdb re-called the PCR reads with MiXCR. The sample has about 640,000 distinct CDR3 sequences; 15% to 20% are singletons. V was trimmed by 3 bases and J by 2 bases, leaving 14 bases between them. The CDR3 contains 15 residues. CDR1 is DFQATT and CDR2 is SNEGSKA in the germline V gene (reference sequence). This clonotype was obtained from a human donor in good health. Some libraries in this study had Jurkat cell RNA spiked in. Sequences were obtained from naive CD8+ T cells from blood, with Jurkat cell RNA spiked in. As for subset: FACS-sorted CD8+CD4-CCR7+CD45RA+ naive T cells. This sequence joins TRBV20-1 and TRBJ1-5, with TRBD1 as a possible D gene (5 bases). The CDR3 reads CSASLTGGRNQPQHF. The CDR3 nucleotides read TGCAGTGCTAGTTTAACCGGGGGTCGCAATCAGCCCCAGCATTTT.